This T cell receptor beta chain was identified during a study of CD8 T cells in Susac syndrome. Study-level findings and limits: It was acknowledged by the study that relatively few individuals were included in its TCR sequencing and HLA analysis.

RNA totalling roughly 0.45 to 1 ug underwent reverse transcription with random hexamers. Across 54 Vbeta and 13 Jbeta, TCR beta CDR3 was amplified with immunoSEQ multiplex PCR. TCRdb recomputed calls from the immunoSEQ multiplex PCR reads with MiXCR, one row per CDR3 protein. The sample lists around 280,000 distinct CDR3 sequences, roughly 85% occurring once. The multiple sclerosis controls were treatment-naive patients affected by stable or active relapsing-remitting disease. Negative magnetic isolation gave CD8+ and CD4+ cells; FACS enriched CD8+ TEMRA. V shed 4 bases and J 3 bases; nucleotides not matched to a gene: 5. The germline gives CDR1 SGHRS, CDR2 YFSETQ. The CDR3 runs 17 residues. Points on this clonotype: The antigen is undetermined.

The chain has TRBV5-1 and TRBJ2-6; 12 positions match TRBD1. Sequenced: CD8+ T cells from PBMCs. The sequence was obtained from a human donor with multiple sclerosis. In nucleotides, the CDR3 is TGCGCCAGCAGCCCGGGACAGGGGGCGCATGGGGCCAACGTCCTGACTTTC. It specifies CASSPGQGAHGANVLTF.